The rows below give T cell receptor beta chains drawn from one sample of a study of T cell clonotyping in hematopoietic cell transplantation. Generated by immunoSEQ multiplex PCR, the TCRdb table keeps only in-frame clones and is missing some. This sample carries around 27,000 clones, 60% to 80% of them seen once, and the ten largest clones take 5% to 6.5%. The sample in question was peripheral blood mononuclear cells, obtained before stem cell transplant. The receptors shown here come from a man aged 50 or older with myelodysplastic syndrome. Some clones in this sample may be carry-over from other donors' samples. The CDR3 runs from the conserved cysteine through the conserved F or W. The D gene is left open where the match is weak. The size of a clone is reported for some rows only, either as once, few or many, or as a class for expanded clones.

TRBV5-6	NA	TRBJ2-2	medium-sized	CASSWSSGELFF	TGTGCCAGCAGCTGGAGTTCCGGGGAGCTGTTTTTT
TRBV6-1	NA	TRBJ2-5	NA	CASTGGSAETQYF	TGTGCCAGCACTGGGGGGTCTGCGGAGACCCAGTACTTC
TRBV6-5	NA	TRBJ1-4	NA	CASRRRGEKLFF	TGTGCCAGCAGAAGACGAGGAGAAAAACTGTTTTTT
TRBV4-2	TRBD2	TRBJ2-2	NA	CASSQDTVAGNTGELFF	TGTGCCAGCAGCCAAGATACGGTAGCGGGGAACACCGGGGAGCTGTTTTTT
TRBV14	NA	TRBJ2-7	NA	CASSQVDGSHTKQYF	TGTGCCAGCAGCCAAGTGGACGGGAGTCATACGAAGCAGTACTTC
TRBV6-5	NA	TRBJ2-1	medium-sized	CASSYGGPTNEQFF	TGTGCCAGCAGTTACGGGGGACCAACAAATGAGCAGTTCTTC
TRBV30	TRBD1	TRBJ1-2	NA	CAYGKGQGVYGYTF	TGTGCCTACGGAAAGGGACAGGGGGTCTATGGCTACACCTTC
TRBV9	NA	TRBJ2-3	NA	CASSVGRAVGTDTQYF	TGTGCCAGCAGCGTAGGGAGGGCAGTAGGCACAGATACGCAGTATTTT
TRBV20-1	NA	TRBJ2-7	NA	CSGQGHDEQYF	TGCAGTGGCCAGGGCCACGACGAGCAGTACTTC
TRBV7-9	TRBD1	TRBJ1-4	few	CASSPTGVTGKLFF	TGTGCCAGCAGCCCGACAGGGGTTACGGGAAAACTGTTTTTT
TRBV27	TRBD2	TRBJ2-5	NA	CASSLSTGGVRAQYF	TGTGCCAGCAGTTTATCTACGGGGGGGGTGAGGGCCCAGTACTTC
TRBV28	NA	TRBJ2-4	NA	CASSRVSIQYF	TGTGCCAGCAGTCGCGTAAGCATTCAGTACTTC
TRBV7-8	NA	TRBJ1-1	NA	CASSLKSTVEAFF	TGTGCCAGCAGCCTTAAATCCACCGTTGAAGCTTTCTTT
TRBV27	TRBD1	TRBJ2-3	NA	CASSLAWIGTDWTDTQYF	TGTGCCAGCAGTTTAGCATGGATAGGGACAGATTGGACAGATACGCAGTATTTT
TRBV6-5	NA	TRBJ1-5	NA	CASSYSGQNQPQHF	TGTGCCAGCAGTTACTCCGGGCAAAATCAGCCCCAGCATTTT
TRBV21-1	NA	TRBJ2-7	NA	CASSIRNEQYF	TGTGCCAGCAGCATCCGGAACGAGCAGTACTTC
TRBV6-6	TRBD2	TRBJ2-2	NA	CASSSGTTHTGELFF	TGTGCCAGCAGTTCCGGGACTACGCACACCGGGGAGCTGTTTTTT
TRBV5-1	TRBD1	TRBJ1-2	NA	CASSDDRGQRGYTF	TGCGCCAGCAGTGACGACAGGGGTCAACGCGGCTACACCTTC
TRBV20-1	NA	TRBJ1-1	NA	CSARDVVGAFF	TGCAGTGCTAGAGACGTTGTCGGTGCTTTCTTT
TRBV6-5	NA	TRBJ1-5	few	CASSYSNTGIDQPQHF	TGTGCCAGCAGTTACTCGAACACAGGGATAGATCAGCCCCAGCATTTT
TRBV30	TRBD2	TRBJ2-5	NA	CAWSSSGGVIEETQYF	TGTGCCTGGAGTTCCAGCGGGGGAGTAATAGAAGAGACCCAGTACTTC
TRBV10-2	TRBD1	TRBJ1-2	NA	CASQGQRYGYTF	TGCGCCAGCCAGGGACAGAGGTATGGCTACACCTTC
TRBV30	NA	TRBJ2-7	once	CALTSNSYEQYF	TGTGCCTTGACATCAAATTCCTACGAGCAGTACTTC
TRBV29-1	NA	TRBJ2-7	NA	CSVGFNYEQYF	TGCAGCGTTGGATTTAACTACGAGCAGTACTTC
TRBV6-5	TRBD1	TRBJ1-5	NA	CASKTTGDSNQPQHF	TGTGCCAGCAAAACGACAGGGGATAGCAATCAGCCCCAGCATTTT
TRBV6-5	NA	TRBJ1-1	few	CASSYSERTAEAFF	TGTGCCAGCAGTTACTCAGAGAGGACGGCTGAAGCTTTCTTT
TRBV30	NA	TRBJ2-2	NA	CAWSVGGSANTGELFF	TGTGCCTGGAGTGTGGGAGGATCCGCGAACACCGGGGAGCTGTTTTTT
TRBV28	NA	TRBJ2-5	few	CASSLGSTRETQYF	TGTGCCAGCAGTTTAGGTTCCACGAGGGAGACCCAGTACTTC